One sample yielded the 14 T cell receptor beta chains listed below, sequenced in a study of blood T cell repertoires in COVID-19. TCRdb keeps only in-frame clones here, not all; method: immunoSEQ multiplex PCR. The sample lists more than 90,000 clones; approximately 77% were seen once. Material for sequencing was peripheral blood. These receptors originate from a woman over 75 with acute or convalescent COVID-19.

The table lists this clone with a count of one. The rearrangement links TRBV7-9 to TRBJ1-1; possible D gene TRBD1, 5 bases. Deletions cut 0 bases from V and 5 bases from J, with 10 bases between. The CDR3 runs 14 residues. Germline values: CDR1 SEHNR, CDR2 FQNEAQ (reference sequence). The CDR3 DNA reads TGTGCCAGCAGCTTAGCAGGGGAGGGAACTGAAGCTTTCTTT. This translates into CASSLAGEGTEAFF.

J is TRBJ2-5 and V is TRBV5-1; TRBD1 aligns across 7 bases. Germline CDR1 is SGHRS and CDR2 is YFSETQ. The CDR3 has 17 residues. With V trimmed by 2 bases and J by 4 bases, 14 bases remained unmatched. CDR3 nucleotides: TGCGCCAGCAGCTTCTTGGGGACAGTTCTCGTGTCAGAGACCCAGTACTTC. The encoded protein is CASSFLGTVLVSETQYF.

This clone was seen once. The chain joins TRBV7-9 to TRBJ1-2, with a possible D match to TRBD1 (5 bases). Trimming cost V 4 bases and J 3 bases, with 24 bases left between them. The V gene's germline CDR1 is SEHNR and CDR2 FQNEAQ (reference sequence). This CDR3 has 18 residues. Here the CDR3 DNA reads TGTGCCAGCAGCTCGCGGGACCGAGGCGGTTCGGGCTACTATGGCTACACCTTC. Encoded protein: CASSSRDRGGSGYYGYTF.

The CDR3 nucleotides are TGTGCCAGCAGCCCCGGATGGCAGGGCGTTGTGGATACGCAGTATTTT. This sequence encodes CASSPGWQGVVDTQYF. V gene TRBV7-3 combines with J gene TRBJ2-3; D is possibly TRBD1 (5 bases). Trimming took off 5 bases at V and 6 bases at J, with 21 bases between the two ends. CDR1 and CDR2 (germline): SGHTA, FQGTGA. This CDR3 is built from 16 residues.

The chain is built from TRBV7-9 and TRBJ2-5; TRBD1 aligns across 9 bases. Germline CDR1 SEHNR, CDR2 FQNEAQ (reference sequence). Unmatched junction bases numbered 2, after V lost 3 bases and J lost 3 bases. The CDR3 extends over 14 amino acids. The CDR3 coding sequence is TGTGCCAGCAGCTTGACAGGGGGTGAAGAGACCCAGTACTTC. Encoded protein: CASSLTGGEETQYF. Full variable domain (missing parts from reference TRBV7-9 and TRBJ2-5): DTGVSQNPRHKITKRGQNVTFRCDPISEHNRLYWYRQTLGQGPEFLTYFQNEAQLEKSRLLSDRFSAERPKGSFSTLEIQRTEQGDSAMYLCASSLTGGEETQYFGPGTRLLVL.

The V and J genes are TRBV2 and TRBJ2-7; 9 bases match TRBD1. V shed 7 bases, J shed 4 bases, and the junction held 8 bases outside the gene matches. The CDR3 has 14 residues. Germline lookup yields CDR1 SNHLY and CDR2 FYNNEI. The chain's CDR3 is CASTLTGGSYEQYF. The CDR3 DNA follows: TGTGCCAGCACCTTGACAGGGGGTAGTTACGAGCAGTACTTC. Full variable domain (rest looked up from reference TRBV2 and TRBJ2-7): EPEVTQTPSHQVTQMGQEVILRCVPISNHLYFYWYRQILGQKVEFLVSFYNNEISEKSEIFDDQFSVERPDGSNFTLKIRSTKLEDSAMYFCASTLTGGSYEQYFGPGTRLTVT.

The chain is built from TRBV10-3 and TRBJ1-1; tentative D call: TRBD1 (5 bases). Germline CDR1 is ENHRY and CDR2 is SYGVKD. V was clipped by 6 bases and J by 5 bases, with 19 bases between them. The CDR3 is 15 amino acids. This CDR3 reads CAIREEDNFRTEAFF. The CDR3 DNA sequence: TGTGCCATCAGGGAGGAGGACAACTTCAGGACTGAAGCTTTCTTT.

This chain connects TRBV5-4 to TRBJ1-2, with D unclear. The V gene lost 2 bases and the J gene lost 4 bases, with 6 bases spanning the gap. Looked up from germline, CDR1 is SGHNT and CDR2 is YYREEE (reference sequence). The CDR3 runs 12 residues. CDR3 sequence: CASSFNSYGYTF. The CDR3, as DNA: TGTGCCAGCAGCTTTAACAGCTATGGCTACACCTTC. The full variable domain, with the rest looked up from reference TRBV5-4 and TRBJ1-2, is ETGVTQSPTHLIKTRGQQVTLRCSSQSGHNTVSWYQQALGQGPQFIFQYYREEENGRGNFPPRFSGLQFPNYSSELNVNALELDDSALYLCASSFNSYGYTFGSGTRLTVV.

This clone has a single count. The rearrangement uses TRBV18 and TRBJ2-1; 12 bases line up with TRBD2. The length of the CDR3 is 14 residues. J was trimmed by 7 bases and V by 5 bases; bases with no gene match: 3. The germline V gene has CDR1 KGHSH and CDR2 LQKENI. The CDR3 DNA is TGTGCCAGCTCATCGGGGACTAGCGGGAATGAGCAGTTCTTC. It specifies CASSSGTSGNEQFF. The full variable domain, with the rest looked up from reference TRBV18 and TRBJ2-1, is NAGVMQNPRHLVRRRGQEARLRCSPMKGHSHVYWYRQLPEEGLKFMVYLQKENIIDESGMPKERFSAEFPKEGPSILRIQQVVRGDSAAYFCASSSGTSGNEQFFGPGTRLTVL.

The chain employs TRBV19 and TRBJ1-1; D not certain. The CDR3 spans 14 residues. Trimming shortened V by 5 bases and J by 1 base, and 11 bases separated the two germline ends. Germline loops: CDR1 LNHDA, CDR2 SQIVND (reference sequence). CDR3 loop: CASSLIHKNTEAFF. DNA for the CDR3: TGTGCCAGTAGTCTCATACATAAGAACACTGAAGCTTTCTTT.

CDR3 nucleotides: TGTGCCAGCAGTTTAAAGGCCAGGGGCCAAGGTTGGGGCTACACCTTC. Translated, it gives CASSLKARGQGWGYTF. The chain has TRBV27 and TRBJ1-2; D perhaps matches TRBD1 (6 bases). The CDR3 has 16 amino acids. Trimming shortened V by 2 bases and J by 8 bases, and 21 bases separated the two germline ends. Germline V CDR1 and CDR2: MNHEY, SMNVEV (reference sequence).

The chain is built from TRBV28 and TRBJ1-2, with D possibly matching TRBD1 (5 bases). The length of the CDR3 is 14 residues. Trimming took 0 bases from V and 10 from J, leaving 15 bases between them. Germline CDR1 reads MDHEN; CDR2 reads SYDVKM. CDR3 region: CASSLWTEREVYTF. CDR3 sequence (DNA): TGTGCCAGCAGTTTATGGACAGAGCGAGAGGTCTACACCTTC.

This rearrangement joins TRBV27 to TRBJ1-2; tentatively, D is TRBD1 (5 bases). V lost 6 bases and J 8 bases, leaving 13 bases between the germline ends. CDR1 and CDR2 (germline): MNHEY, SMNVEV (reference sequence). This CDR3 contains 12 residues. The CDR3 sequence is CASRGLGRGYTF. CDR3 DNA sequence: TGTGCCAGCAGGGGACTGGGACGCGGCTACACCTTC.

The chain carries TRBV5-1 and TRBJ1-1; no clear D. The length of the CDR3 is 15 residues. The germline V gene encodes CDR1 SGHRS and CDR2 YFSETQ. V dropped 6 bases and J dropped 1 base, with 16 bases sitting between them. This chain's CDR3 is CASTGGPSGNTEAFF. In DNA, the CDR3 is TGCGCCAGCACTGGAGGGCCCAGCGGGAACACTGAAGCTTTCTTT. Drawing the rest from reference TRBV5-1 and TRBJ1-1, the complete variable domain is KAGVTQTPRYLIKTRGQQVTLSCSPISGHRSVSWYQQTPGQGLQFLFEYFSETQRNKGNFPGRFSGRQFSNSRSEMNVSTLELGDSALYLCASTGGPSGNTEAFFGQGTRLTVV.